Here is one T cell receptor (beta chain) with its context. The antigen is not known. Sequencing was performed with immunoSEQ multiplex PCR; in TCRdb, only in-frame clones are kept and a portion is missing. The repertoire holds about 97,000 clones, with around 73% as singletons. The sample comes from a study of cytotoxic CD8 clonotypes in ibrutinib-treated CLL. Study-level findings and limits: Sample timing was unmatched between remission and later-progressing patients; lymph nodes unstudied.

The sample consisted of PBMCs, taken after 12 months of ibrutinib treatment. This sequence originates from a human donor with chronic lymphocytic leukemia.

This chain's CDR3 is CASSLSFGTESTDTQYF. Here the CDR3 DNA reads TGTGCCAGCAGCTTAAGTTTTGGGACAGAGAGCACAGATACGCAGTATTTT. The J gene is TRBJ2-3, the V gene TRBV7-3; 7 nucleotides align to TRBD1. The length of the CDR3 is 17 residues. CDR1 and CDR2 (germline): SGHTA, FQGTGA. The V gene end was trimmed by 1 base and the J gene end by 0 bases; junction bases not matched to a gene: 7.